This TCR beta chain was sequenced during a study of CD8 T cells in ankylosing spondylitis. Generation of TCR beta libraries employed quantitative 5'-RACE incorporating molecular barcodes. A single record per CDR3 protein comes from TCRdb applying MiXCR to the 5' RACE reads. The data hold 240,000 or so distinct CDR3 sequences, with around 7.8% observed a single time. This clonotype was picked up many times. The antigen is unknown. Its ends do not fully match the called genes, so a read error is possible. General study points: Earlier literature documents some of the motif variants in reactive arthritis synovial fluid and blood. Ankylosing spondylitis blood appeared to carry a characteristic TCR beta motif of several highly homologous variants. The study looked at matched synovial fluid samples from ankylosing spondylitis patients. Disease-linked clones were reported to be significantly enriched there.

The CDR3 loop spans 15 amino acids. Germline V gene lookup returns CDR1 SGHRS and CDR2 YFSETQ. The sample taken for sequencing was blood, either unsorted or a sorted T cell fraction (not recorded which). This chain joins TRBV5-1 and TRBJ2-2, with D perhaps given as TRBD1 or TRBD2 (5 bases each). This TCR was sampled from a male donor with ankylosing spondylitis or in good health (not recorded which). The CDR3 DNA reads as TGTGCCAGCAGCTCCGGGGCCACGAACACCGGGGAGCTGTTTTTT. The encoded protein is CASSSGATNTGELFF.